This entry describes one T cell receptor (beta chain). Its antigen remains unidentified. This entry is derived from a study of blood T cells in healthy people across ages. General study findings and limits: It was held that diversity estimates obtained from one million T cells represented underestimates. The long-lived group displayed more naive CD4+ cells, plus higher diversity, than the aged donors did.

Healthy Caucasian individuals from Russia aged about 6 to 90 were enrolled as donors. There were at least 5.5 micrograms of total RNA extracted from every sample. The CDR3 covers 15 residues. Per germline, CDR1 DFQATT and CDR2 SNEGSKA (reference sequence). Trimming pared 7 bases from V and 0 bases from J, leaving 16 bases between. The second PCR ran about 6 to 11 cycles with a sample-barcoded 5' primer and J-beta primers. One entry per CDR3 protein, called by TCRdb with MiXCR from the 5' RACE reads. The repertoire has 550,000 to 750,000 distinct CDR3 sequences, around a fifth of them found once; the top ten carry under 4%.

This chain links TRBV20-1 with TRBJ2-1, with TRBD1 as a possible D gene (6 bases). The TCR sequence derives from a man aged 65-85 years in good health. Sequenced: blood. The CDR3 nucleotides are TGCAGTGATAGTAACAGGGAGAGCTCCTACAATGAGCAGTTCTTC. Translated, it gives CSDSNRESSYNEQFF.